The 12 T cell receptor beta chains presented below share a single source sample, sequenced in a study of T-cell memory formation after mild COVID-19. TCRdb reprocessed the 5' RACE reads via MiXCR and lists one record per CDR3 protein. This sample has about 320,000 distinct CDR3 sequences, with 13% to 15% found just once. The specimen was PBMCs or a T cell subset sorted from them (not recorded which). These receptors were collected from a man aged 18 to 30 who had mild COVID-19 (a few samples of this study predate the infection). Cell type and time point are not known.

The rearrangement joins TRBV7-9 to TRBJ2-1, with D hard to call. CDR3 size: 14 residues. Deletions cut 6 bases from V and 6 bases from J, with 15 bases between. CDR1 and CDR2 (germline): SEHNR, FQNEAQ (reference sequence). The CDR3 loop reads CASRDGSSINEQFF. The CDR3 DNA reads TGTGCCAGCAGGGACGGGTCGTCAATCAATGAGCAGTTCTTC.

The chain recombines TRBV7-2 with TRBJ1-2, with D unclear. The V gene lost 6 bases and the J gene lost 2 bases, with 22 bases spanning the gap. This CDR3 region has 17 residues. CDR1 SGHTA and CDR2 FQGNSA come from the germline V gene. CDR3 protein: CASRPPSTVVLNYGYTF. The CDR3, as DNA: TGTGCCAGCAGACCCCCGAGCACAGTGGTTTTGAACTATGGCTACACCTTC. Together with reference TRBV7-2 and TRBJ1-2, the CDR3 gives the full variable domain: GAGVSQSPSNKVTEKGKDVELRCDPISGHTALYWYRQSLGQGLEFLIYFQGNSAPDKSGLPSDRFSAERTGGSVSTLTIQRTQQEDSAVYLCASRPPSTVVLNYGYTFGSGTRLTVV.

This clonotype was counted only a few times. The chain has TRBV20-1 and TRBJ1-5; D is unclear. Germline V CDR1 and CDR2: DFQATT, SNEGSKA (reference sequence). CDR3 length: 12 residues. Trimming took off 4 bases at V and 1 base at J, with 5 bases between the two ends. CDR3 nucleotide sequence: TGCAGTGCTACCGGGAGCAATCAGCCCCAGCATTTT. Translation: CSATGSNQPQHF.

The chain carries TRBV20-1 and TRBJ1-3; D remains unclear. The CDR3 extends over 13 amino acids. Germline CDR1 and CDR2: DFQATT and SNEGSKA (reference sequence). Trimming removed 1 base at V and 0 bases at J, with 4 bases between. The CDR3 here is CSARGSSGNTIYF. In nucleotides, the CDR3 is TGCAGTGCTAGAGGGAGCTCTGGAAACACCATATATTTT.

In this sample, this clonotype turned up a few times. The J gene is TRBJ2-3, the V gene TRBV24-1, with TRBD2 matching 9 bases. There are 14 residues in the CDR3. The germline V gene has CDR1 KGHDR and CDR2 SFDVKD. V trimming: 5 bases; J trimming: 6 bases; junction bases outside the gene matches: 5. The CDR3 spells CATSGGLASDTQYF. CDR3 in DNA: TGTGCCACCAGTGGGGGACTAGCCTCGGATACGCAGTATTTT.

This clonotype was observed at least ten times. The chain couples TRBV20-1 to TRBJ2-7, with a tentative D call TRBD2 (6 bases). V was cut by 4 bases and J by 3 bases, with 19 bases left in between. This CDR3 has 15 residues. Germline-derived CDR1 and CDR2 are DFQATT and SNEGSKA (reference sequence). As DNA, the CDR3 is TGCAGTGCTACCCCCATTATTGGGGGGATCTACGAGCAGTACTTC. As protein: CSATPIIGGIYEQYF.

This chain's CDR3 is CASSYRSQGGTDTQYF. In DNA form, the CDR3 reads TGTGCCAGCAGTTACAGGTCCCAGGGAGGCACAGATACGCAGTATTTT. This chain connects TRBV6-5 to TRBJ2-3; D possibly matches TRBD1 or TRBD2 (5 bases each). CDR3 length: 16 residues. The germline V gene encodes CDR1 MNHEY and CDR2 SVGAGI. Trimming pared 2 bases from V and 1 base from J, leaving 13 bases between.

A few counts support this clonotype. The chain employs TRBV5-1 and TRBJ1-1, with D perhaps TRBD1 (6 bases). The V end lost 7 bases, the J end lost 1 base, and 11 bases lay between the germline ends. In germline, CDR1 is SGHRS, CDR2 YFSETQ. The CDR3 sequence is 13 residues long. The CDR3 DNA follows: TGCGCCAGCTCCGCAGGGGAGAACACTGAAGCTTTCTTT. Protein product: CASSAGENTEAFF. Filled out from reference TRBV5-1 and TRBJ1-1, the complete variable domain reads KAGVTQTPRYLIKTRGQQVTLSCSPISGHRSVSWYQQTPGQGLQFLFEYFSETQRNKGNFPGRFSGRQFSNSRSEMNVSTLELGDSALYLCASSAGENTEAFFGQGTRLTVV.

This clonotype has just a few counts. Compared with germline, one end of the junction differs, possibly owing to a read error. V usage is TRBV6-5 and J usage is TRBJ1-1; a weak D match, TRBD1 (6 bases). CDR3 size: 14 residues. The germline V gene has CDR1 MNHEY and CDR2 SVGAGI. The CDR3 nucleotides are TGTGCCAGCAGTTTTGACCCGGGACACCCTCTAGGGGTCTTT. Protein sequence: CASSFDPGHPLGVF.

This clonotype showed up just a few times. V gene TRBV24-1 combines with J gene TRBJ2-5; 7 nucleotides line up with TRBD2. Germline-derived CDR1 and CDR2 are KGHDR and SFDVKD. The CDR3 consists of 14 residues. V was pared by 2 bases and J by 4 bases, with 3 bases of the junction left unmatched. The CDR3 loop is CATSDSREGETQYF. In DNA, the CDR3 is TGTGCCACCAGTGATTCAAGGGAGGGAGAGACCCAGTACTTC.

The chain is built from TRBV15 and TRBJ1-1; D not certain. Per the germline V gene, CDR1 is LNHNV and CDR2 is YYDKDF (reference sequence). There are 16 residues in the CDR3. With 5 bases removed from V and 0 bases from J, the gap between germline ends came to 16 bases. CDR3 sequence: CATSSSIEVMNTEAFF. In DNA form, the CDR3 reads TGTGCCACCAGCTCCTCGATCGAGGTGATGAACACTGAAGCTTTCTTT. Looking up the rest from reference TRBV15 and TRBJ1-1 gives the full variable domain: DAMVIQNPRYQVTQFGKPVTLSCSQTLNHNVMYWYQQKSSQAPKLLFHYYDKDFNNEADTPDNFQSRRPNTSFCFLDIRSPGLGDTAMYLCATSSSIEVMNTEAFFGQGTRLTVV.

The chain is built from TRBV6-2 or TRBV6-3 and TRBJ2-2; 10 bases map to TRBD2. The CDR3 loop spans 20 amino acids. V lost 4 bases, J lost 1 base, and 15 bases stayed unmatched. The germline V gene encodes CDR1 MNHEY and CDR2 SVGEGT. This CDR3 reads CASSSTSGTRALGNTGELFF. The DNA of the CDR3 is TGTGCCAGCAGTTCCACTAGCGGGACGCGAGCGTTAGGGAACACCGGGGAGCTGTTTTTT.